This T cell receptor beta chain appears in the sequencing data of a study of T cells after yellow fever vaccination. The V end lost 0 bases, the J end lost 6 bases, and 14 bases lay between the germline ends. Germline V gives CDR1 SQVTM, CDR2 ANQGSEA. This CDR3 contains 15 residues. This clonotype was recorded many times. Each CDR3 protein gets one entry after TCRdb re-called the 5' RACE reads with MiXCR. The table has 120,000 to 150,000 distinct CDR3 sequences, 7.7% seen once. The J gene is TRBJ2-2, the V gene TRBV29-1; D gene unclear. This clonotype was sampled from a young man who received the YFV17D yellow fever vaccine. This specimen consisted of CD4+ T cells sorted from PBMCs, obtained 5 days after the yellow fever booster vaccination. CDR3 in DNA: TGCAGCGTTGAAGATTCCTCCGGGTTCGCCGGGGAGCTGTTTTTT. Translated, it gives CSVEDSSGFAGELFF.